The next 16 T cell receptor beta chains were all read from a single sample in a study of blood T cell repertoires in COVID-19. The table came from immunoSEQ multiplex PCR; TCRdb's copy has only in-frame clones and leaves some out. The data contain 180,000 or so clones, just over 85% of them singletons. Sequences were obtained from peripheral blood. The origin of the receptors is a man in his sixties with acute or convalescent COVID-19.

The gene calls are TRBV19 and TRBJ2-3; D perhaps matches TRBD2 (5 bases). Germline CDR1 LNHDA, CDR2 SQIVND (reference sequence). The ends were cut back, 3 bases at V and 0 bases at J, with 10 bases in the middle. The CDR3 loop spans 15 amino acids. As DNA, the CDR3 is TGTGCCAGTAGTATTCGCGGGCCTAGCACAGATACGCAGTATTTT. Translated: CASSIRGPSTDTQYF.

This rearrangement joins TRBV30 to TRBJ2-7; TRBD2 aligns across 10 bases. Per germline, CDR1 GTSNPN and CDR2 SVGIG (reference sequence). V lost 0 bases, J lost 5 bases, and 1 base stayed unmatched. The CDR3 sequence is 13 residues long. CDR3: CAWSVGLANEQYF. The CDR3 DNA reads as TGTGCCTGGAGTGTGGGACTAGCGAACGAGCAGTACTTC.

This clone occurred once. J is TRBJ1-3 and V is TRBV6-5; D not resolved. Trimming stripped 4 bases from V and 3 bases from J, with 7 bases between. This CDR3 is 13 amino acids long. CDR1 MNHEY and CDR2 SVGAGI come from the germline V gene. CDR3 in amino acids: CASSLEYGNTIYF. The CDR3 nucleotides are TGTGCCAGCAGTTTGGAGTATGGAAACACCATATATTTT.

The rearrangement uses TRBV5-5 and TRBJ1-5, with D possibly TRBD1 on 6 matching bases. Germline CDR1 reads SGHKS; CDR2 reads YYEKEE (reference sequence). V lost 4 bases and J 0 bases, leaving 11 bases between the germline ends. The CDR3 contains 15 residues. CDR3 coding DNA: TGTGCCAGCAGCCCCACAGGGTATAGCAATCAGCCCCAGCATTTT. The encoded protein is CASSPTGYSNQPQHF.

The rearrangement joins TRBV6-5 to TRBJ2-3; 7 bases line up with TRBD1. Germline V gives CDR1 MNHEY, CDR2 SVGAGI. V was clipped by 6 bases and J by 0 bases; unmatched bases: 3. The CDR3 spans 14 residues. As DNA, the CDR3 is TGTGCCAGCAGGAGGGGGCAGAGCACAGATACGCAGTATTTT. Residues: CASRRGQSTDTQYF.

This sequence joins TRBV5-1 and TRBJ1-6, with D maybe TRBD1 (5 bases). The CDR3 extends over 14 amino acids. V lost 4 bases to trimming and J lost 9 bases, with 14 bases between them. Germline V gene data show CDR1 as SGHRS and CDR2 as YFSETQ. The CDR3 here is CASSPGGDGSPLHF. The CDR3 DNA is TGCGCCAGCAGCCCCGGAGGGGACGGTTCACCCCTCCACTTT. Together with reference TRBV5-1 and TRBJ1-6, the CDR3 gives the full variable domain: KAGVTQTPRYLIKTRGQQVTLSCSPISGHRSVSWYQQTPGQGLQFLFEYFSETQRNKGNFPGRFSGRQFSNSRSEMNVSTLELGDSALYLCASSPGGDGSPLHFGNGTRLTVT.

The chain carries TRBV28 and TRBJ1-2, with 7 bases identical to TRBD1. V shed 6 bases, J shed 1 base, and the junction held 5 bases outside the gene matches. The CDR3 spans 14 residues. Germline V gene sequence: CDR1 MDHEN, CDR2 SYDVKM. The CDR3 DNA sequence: TGTGCCAGCAGGCGACAGGGTAGTAACTATGGCTACACCTTC. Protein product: CASRRQGSNYGYTF.

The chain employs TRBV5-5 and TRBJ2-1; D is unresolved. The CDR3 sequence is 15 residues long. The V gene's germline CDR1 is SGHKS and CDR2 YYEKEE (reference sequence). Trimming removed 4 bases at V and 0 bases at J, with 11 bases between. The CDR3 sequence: CASSLLPSSYNEQFF. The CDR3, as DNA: TGTGCCAGCAGCCTTCTTCCCAGCTCCTACAATGAGCAGTTCTTC.

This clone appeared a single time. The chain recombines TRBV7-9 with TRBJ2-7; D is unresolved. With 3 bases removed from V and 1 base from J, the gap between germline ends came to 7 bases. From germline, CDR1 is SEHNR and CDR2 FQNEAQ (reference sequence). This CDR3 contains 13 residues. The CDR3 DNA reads TGTGCCAGCAGCTTGCCGGTGTCCTACGAGCAGTACTTC. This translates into CASSLPVSYEQYF.

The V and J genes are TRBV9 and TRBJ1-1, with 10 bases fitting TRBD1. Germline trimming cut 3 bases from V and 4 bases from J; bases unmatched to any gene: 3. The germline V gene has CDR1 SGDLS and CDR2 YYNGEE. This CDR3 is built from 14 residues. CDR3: CASSGQGALTEAFF. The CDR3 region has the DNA TGTGCCAGCAGCGGACAGGGGGCGCTCACTGAAGCTTTCTTT.

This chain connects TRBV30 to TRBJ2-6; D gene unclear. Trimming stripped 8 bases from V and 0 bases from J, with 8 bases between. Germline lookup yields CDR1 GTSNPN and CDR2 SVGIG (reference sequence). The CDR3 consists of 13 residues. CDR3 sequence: CATPGSGANVLTF. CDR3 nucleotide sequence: TGTGCCACCCCAGGCTCTGGGGCCAACGTCCTGACTTTC.

The CDR3 protein is CASSLTGTSGRETQYF. CDR3 nucleotide sequence: TGTGCCAGCAGCTTAACCGGGACTAGCGGGAGGGAGACCCAGTACTTC. The chain recombines TRBV11-2 with TRBJ2-5, with TRBD2 matching over 15 bases. V trimming: 2 bases; J trimming: 5 bases; junction bases outside the gene matches: 3. The CDR3 has 16 amino acids. Per germline, CDR1 SGHAT and CDR2 FQNNGV.

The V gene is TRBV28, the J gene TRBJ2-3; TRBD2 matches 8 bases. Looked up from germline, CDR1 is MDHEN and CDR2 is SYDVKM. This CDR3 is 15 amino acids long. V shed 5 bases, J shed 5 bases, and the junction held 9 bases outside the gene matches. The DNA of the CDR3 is TGTGCCAGCAGTGCTCGGGGGGGGCCTGGAGATACGCAGTATTTT. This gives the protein CASSARGGPGDTQYF.

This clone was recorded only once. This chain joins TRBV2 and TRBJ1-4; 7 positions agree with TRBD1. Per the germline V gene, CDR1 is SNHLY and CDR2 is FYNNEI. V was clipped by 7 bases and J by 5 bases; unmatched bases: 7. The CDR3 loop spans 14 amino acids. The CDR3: CASKRQGQNEKLFF. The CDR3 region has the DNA TGTGCCAGCAAAAGACAGGGACAGAATGAAAAACTGTTTTTT.

The CDR3 is CASSLDAGGSEKLFF. In DNA form, the CDR3 reads TGTGCCAGCAGCTTGGATGCGGGAGGTAGCGAAAAACTGTTTTTT. The chain has TRBV5-4 and TRBJ1-4, with D unresolved. The germline V and J ends were trimmed by 0 bases and 8 bases, with 14 bases remaining between them. Germline assignment: CDR1 SGHNT and CDR2 YYREEE (reference sequence). CDR3 length equals 15 residues.

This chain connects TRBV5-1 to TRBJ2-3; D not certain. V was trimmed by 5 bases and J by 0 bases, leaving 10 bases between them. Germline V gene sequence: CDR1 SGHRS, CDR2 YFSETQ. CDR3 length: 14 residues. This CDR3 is CASRSTASTDTQYF. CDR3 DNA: TGCGCCAGCAGGTCTACAGCTAGCACAGATACGCAGTATTTT.